The entry below describes one TCR beta chain. It has no known antigen specificity. No base quality information exists; no much larger clone differs at one position. The data are from a study of T cells in Graves' hyperthyroidism and ophthalmopathy (dated by TCRdb to between 2017 and 2020). Broadly, across the study: Peripheral blood was collected at initial diagnosis, before any treatment. A discovery cohort of about a hundred patients, approximately 45 with Graves' ophthalmopathy and approximately 57 with stable Graves' hyperthyroidism, was used to find distinguishing TCR V-J signatures. The paper reports TCR Vbeta CDR3 sequencing of more than 120 peripheral blood samples: approximately 41 ophthalmopathy, about 75 hyperthyroidism and around 17 progressor patients. Thyroid tissue and blood T-cell repertoires from six Graves' hyperthyroidism patients were also compared in the study. Prospective prediction of ophthalmopathy was tested in an independent validation cohort of approximately 19 hyperthyroidism patients and 15 to 17 patients who later progressed to ophthalmopathy. The 100 discovery patients were divided at random into training and test sets in a 7:3 ratio. After blood sampling, hyperthyroidism patients were treated with methimazole at a starting dose of 30 mg daily, and ophthalmopathy patients were treated with high-dose intravenous methylprednisolone. The study at large found these results: Most expanded thyroid clonotypes (frequency above 0.001) were also found in blood, which suggests that blood repertoires may mirror thyroid immune responses. A model built on a 13 V-J signature distinguished ophthalmopathy from stable hyperthyroidism, reaching 85% to 90% sensitivity and around 81% specificity in cross-validation and 80%/75% in testing. No statistical method was used to set the sample size in advance, and investigators knew the group allocation. In validation, progression to ophthalmopathy was predicted by the model with 65% to 71% sensitivity and roughly 76% specificity, a median of approximately 6.5 months before onset.

Amplification of TCR beta CDR3 regions was carried out from RNA transcripts. The first round of RT-PCR for the TCR CDR3 was performed with the HTBI primer set and the Qiagen OneStep RT-PCR kit. Libraries were constructed in a second round of multiplex PCR, after which size selection and purification were carried out. The libraries were sequenced on an Illumina HiSeq2000 using paired-end 100 bp reads. Turning to the authors' computational methods: SOAPnuke was used to process the raw data, throwing out any read that contained adapters or uncalled bases, had a mean Phred below 15, or lacked an exact constant-primer or identifier match. COPE v1.2.5 was used to merge high-quality paired reads, and clonotypes were defined as unique nucleotide sequences. MiTCR v1.1 was used to align clonotypes to the IMGT TRBV, TRBD and TRBJ reference segments. Only V-J combinations with frequency above 0.0001, covering about 99% of repertoires, were analysed. The TCS score was defined as F50 (clonal expansion) divided by E x V (chaos), with BLOSUM62-based TCRdist calculated between CDR3 peptides within each V-J. Welch's t-statistics and random forest reduced roughly 530 V-J features to 13, which were used in a naive Bayes classifier (R e1071). The raw public reads went through TCRdb reprocessing: fastp at Q25, MiXCR clone calling, in-frame beta chains kept. One record per CDR3 amino acid sequence lists the most common genes and DNA. TCRdb, not the authors, supplied the V and J calls. The table for this sample lists some 300,000 distinct CDR3 sequences; approximately 17% of them were counted only once. Of the sample, 33% falls within the top ten clones.

From cysteine to phenylalanine, the CDR3 is 13 amino acids long. Of the read, only the CDR3 DNA is kept; its 39 bases are in frame from base 1. Trimming at the junction amounts to 3 bases on V and 3 bases on J, and the germline ends lie 6 bases apart. Stable Graves' hyperthyroidism was defined as no progression to ophthalmopathy during 18 months of follow-up. Hyperthyroidism patients were aged 18 to 65 years and newly diagnosed, with disease duration of less than 2 months. Exclusion was applied to patients with uncontrolled infections, other autoimmune diseases, pregnancy or lactation. Diagnoses were based on clinical symptoms, serum thyroxine and TRAb, thyroid ultrasound and orbital computed tomography. PBMCs were separated from roughly 10 ml of fresh peripheral blood using Ficoll-Paque density gradient centrifugation. Trizol reagent was used to extract total RNA, and RNA quality was then checked on an Agilent 2100 Bioanalyzer.

The source is a man in his thirties or forties with Graves' hyperthyroidism. The V and J genes are TRBV12-3 or TRBV12-4 and TRBJ2-1; no D gene is confidently identified. The sequenced material came from blood. The sequenced DNA: TGTGCCAGCAGTTTCAGTTTCTACAATGAGCAGTTCTTC. Its coded protein is CASSFSFYNEQFF.